The subject of this entry is one T cell receptor (beta chain). Its cognate antigen is unknown. Treatment specified: roughly ten-day PBMC culture with coronavirus spike peptide pools or control peptides (ViraFEST assay). This specimen comes from a study of vaccination and CD4 T cells after COVID-19. Study-level background: Each of the control cultures got a CEFX pool, an HIV-1 Nef pool, or no peptide.

The Oncomine TCR Beta short-read assay generated sequence data from the DNA of cultured CD4+ T cells. Genomic DNA was isolated from CD4+ T cells that had been cultured. MiXCR, run by TCRdb on the PCR reads, gives a single entry per CDR3 protein. The data show approximately 3,000 distinct CDR3 sequences, with more than 30% seen just once and about three fifths held by the top ten. Germline CDR1 MNHEY, CDR2 SMNVEV (reference sequence). Trimming shortened V by 6 bases and J by 15 bases, and 25 bases separated the two germline ends. The CDR3 is made up of 14 amino acids. Points from the study as a whole: Researchers report that a median about 86% of reactive clones in convalescent patients surfaced only post-vaccination.

The V call is TRBV27, the J call TRBJ2-3, with D perhaps TRBD2 (6 bases). The receptor was isolated from a human donor who had recovered from COVID-19. The sequencing used CD4+ T cells from blood, cultured in vitro, collected after SARS-CoV-2 vaccination. The CDR3 DNA follows: TGTGCCAGCAGCCTAACCGGGGGAACTCCCACGACATATTTT. Protein product: CASSLTGGTPTTYF.